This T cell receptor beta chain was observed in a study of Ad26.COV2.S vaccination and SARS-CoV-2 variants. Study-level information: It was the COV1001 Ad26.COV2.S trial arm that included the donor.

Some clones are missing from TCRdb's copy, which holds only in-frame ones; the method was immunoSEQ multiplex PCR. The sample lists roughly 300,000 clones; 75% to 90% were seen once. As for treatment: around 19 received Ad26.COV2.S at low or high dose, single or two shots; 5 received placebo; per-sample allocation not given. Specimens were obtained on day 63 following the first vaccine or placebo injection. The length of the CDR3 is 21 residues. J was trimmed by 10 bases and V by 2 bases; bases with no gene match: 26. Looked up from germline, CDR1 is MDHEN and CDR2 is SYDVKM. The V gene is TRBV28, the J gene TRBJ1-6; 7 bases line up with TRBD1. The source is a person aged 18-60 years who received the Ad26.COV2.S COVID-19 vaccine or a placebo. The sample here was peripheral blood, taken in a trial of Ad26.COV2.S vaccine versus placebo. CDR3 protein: CASSLNRGGEDYRGPDSPLHF. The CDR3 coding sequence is TGTGCCAGCAGTTTAAACCGCGGGGGGGAAGACTACAGGGGTCCGGACTCACCCCTCCACTTT.